This T cell receptor (beta chain) was recorded in a study of T cells in Graves' hyperthyroidism and ophthalmopathy. Using RNA transcripts as the source, TCR beta CDR3 regions were amplified. First-round RT-PCR of the TCR CDR3 relied on the HTBI primer set. TCRdb itself ran the multiplex PCR reads through MiXCR, one entry per CDR3 protein. This sample has hundreds of thousands of distinct CDR3 sequences; around 21% occur once, and the top ten carry around a third. The CDR3 loop spans 18 amino acids. Unmatched junction bases numbered 13, after V lost 4 bases and J lost 3 bases. Germline loops: CDR1 SGHAT, CDR2 FQNNGV. Study results and caveats: Most expanded thyroid clonotypes above 0.001 also appeared in blood.

This clonotype has at least ten counts. Its antigen is not identified. The specimen was blood. The receptor's source is a man aged 25-45 years with Graves' ophthalmopathy. The rearrangement links TRBV11-2 to TRBJ2-5; the match to TRBD2 covers 11 bases. This CDR3 reads CASSWPPLAGGTEETQYF. CDR3 in DNA: TGTGCCAGCAGCTGGCCCCCATTAGCGGGAGGGACCGAAGAGACCCAGTACTTC.